The source of this T cell receptor (beta chain) is a study of lymphopenia after photon versus proton radiotherapy. Study results and caveats: Photon-treated patients lost naive T cells and TCR diversity; proton-treated stayed stable. Better survival with proton therapy was suggested as possible, not demonstrated.

Clones were sequenced by immunoSEQ multiplex PCR, and TCRdb holds only the in-frame ones, with some missing. The table has approximately 58,000 clones, about 83% seen once. A note on this clone: No antigen is known for it.

This CDR3 is 15 amino acids long. V shed 1 base, J shed 7 bases, and the junction held 5 bases outside the gene matches. The germline V gene has CDR1 SGHNT and CDR2 YYREEE (reference sequence). The material was peripheral blood, obtained from a patient treated with photon-based radiotherapy. The V gene is TRBV5-4, the J gene TRBJ2-7, with 13 bases fitting TRBD2. The TCR originated in a man in his forties or fifties with gastric cancer. CDR3 in DNA: TGTGCCAGCAGCTTGAGACTAGCGGGAGGTACGGAGCAGTACTTC. Translated: CASSLRLAGGTEQYF.